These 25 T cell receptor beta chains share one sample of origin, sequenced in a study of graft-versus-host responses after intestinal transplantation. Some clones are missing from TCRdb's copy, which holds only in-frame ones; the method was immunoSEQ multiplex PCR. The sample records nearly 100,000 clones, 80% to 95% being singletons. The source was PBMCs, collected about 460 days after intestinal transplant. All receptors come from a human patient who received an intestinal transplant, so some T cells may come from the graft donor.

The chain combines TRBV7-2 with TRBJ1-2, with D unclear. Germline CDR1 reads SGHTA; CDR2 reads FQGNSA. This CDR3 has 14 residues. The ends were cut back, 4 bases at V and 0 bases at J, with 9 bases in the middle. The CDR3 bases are TGTGCCAGCAGCTATAAGTCAGCTAACTATGGCTACACCTTC. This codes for CASSYKSANYGYTF.

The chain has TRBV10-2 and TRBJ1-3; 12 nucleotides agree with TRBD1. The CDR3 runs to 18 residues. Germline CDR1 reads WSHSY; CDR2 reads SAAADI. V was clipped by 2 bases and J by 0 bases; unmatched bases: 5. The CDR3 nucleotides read TGCGCCAGCAGTGAGAGGGGACAGGGGGCTTTCTCTGGAAACACCATATATTTT. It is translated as CASSERGQGAFSGNTIYF.

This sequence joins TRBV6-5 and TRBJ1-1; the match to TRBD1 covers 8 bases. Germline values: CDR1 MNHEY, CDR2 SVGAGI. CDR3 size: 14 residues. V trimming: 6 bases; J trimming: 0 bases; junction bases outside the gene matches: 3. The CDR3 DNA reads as TGTGCCAGCAGCCGGGACAGGATGAACACTGAAGCTTTCTTT. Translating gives CASSRDRMNTEAFF.

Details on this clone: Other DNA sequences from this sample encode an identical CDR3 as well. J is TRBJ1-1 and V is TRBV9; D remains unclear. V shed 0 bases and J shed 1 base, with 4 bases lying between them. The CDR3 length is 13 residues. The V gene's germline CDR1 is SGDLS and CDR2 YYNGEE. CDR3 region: CASSVDGNTEAFF. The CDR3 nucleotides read TGTGCCAGCAGCGTAGATGGGAACACTGAAGCTTTCTTT. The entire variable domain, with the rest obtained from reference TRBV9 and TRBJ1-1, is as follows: DSGVTQTPKHLITATGQRVTLRCSPRSGDLSVYWYQQSLDQGLQFLIQYYNGEERAKGNILERFSAQQFPDLHSELNLSSLELGDSALYFCASSVDGNTEAFFGQGTRLTVV.

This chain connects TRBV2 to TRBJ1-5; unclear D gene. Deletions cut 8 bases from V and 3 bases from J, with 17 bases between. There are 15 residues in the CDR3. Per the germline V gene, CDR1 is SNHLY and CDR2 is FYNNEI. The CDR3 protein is CASRDRTGNNQPQHF. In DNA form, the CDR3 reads TGTGCCAGCCGAGACCGGACTGGAAACAATCAGCCCCAGCATTTT.

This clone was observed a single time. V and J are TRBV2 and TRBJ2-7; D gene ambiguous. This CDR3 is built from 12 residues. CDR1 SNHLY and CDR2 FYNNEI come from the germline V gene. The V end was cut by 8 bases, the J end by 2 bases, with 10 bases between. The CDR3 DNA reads TGTGCCAGCCGGGCCGATACCTACGAGCAGTACTTC. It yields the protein CASRADTYEQYF.

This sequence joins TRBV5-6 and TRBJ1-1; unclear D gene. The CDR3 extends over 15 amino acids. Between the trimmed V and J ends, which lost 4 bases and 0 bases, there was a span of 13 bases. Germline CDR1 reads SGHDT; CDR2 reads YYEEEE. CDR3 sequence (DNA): TGTGCCAGCAGCCTACGGACTTACATGAACACTGAAGCTTTCTTT. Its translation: CASSLRTYMNTEAFF.

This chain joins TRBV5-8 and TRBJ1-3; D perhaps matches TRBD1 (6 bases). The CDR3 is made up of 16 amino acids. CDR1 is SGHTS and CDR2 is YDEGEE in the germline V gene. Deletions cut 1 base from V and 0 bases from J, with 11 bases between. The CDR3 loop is CASSLRTAGSGNTIYF. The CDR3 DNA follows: TGTGCCAGCAGCTTGAGGACAGCCGGCTCTGGAAACACCATATATTTT.

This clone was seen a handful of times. In DNA, the CDR3 is TGTGCCAGCAGTGACTCGGAGCGTGGGACCCAGTACTTC. As protein: CASSDSERGTQYF. V and J are TRBV6-4 and TRBJ2-5; D unresolved. Germline values: CDR1 MRHNA, CDR2 SNTAGT. The CDR3 length is 13 residues. V lost 0 bases and J lost 7, with 9 bases in between.

The chain's CDR3 is CASSVGGGQGEVAGYTF. As DNA, the CDR3 is TGTGCCAGCAGCGTGGGTGGGGGACAGGGGGAGGTTGCTGGCTACACCTTC. This chain uses TRBV9 with TRBJ1-2; 11 bases agree with TRBD1. V lost 2 bases, J lost 7 bases, and 13 bases stayed unmatched. CDR3 length: 17 residues. The germline V gene has CDR1 SGDLS and CDR2 YYNGEE. Variable domain in full (rest from reference TRBV9 and TRBJ1-2): DSGVTQTPKHLITATGQRVTLRCSPRSGDLSVYWYQQSLDQGLQFLIQYYNGEERAKGNILERFSAQQFPDLHSELNLSSLELGDSALYFCASSVGGGQGEVAGYTFGSGTRLTVV.

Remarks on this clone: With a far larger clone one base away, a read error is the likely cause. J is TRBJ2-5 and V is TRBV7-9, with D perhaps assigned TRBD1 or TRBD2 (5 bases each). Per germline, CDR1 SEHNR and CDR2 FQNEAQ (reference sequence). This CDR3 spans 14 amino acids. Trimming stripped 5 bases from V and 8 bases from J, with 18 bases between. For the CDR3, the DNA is TGTGCCAGCAGCCCGGGACCTGGGGTTGGAACCCAGTACTTC. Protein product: CASSPGPGVGTQYF.

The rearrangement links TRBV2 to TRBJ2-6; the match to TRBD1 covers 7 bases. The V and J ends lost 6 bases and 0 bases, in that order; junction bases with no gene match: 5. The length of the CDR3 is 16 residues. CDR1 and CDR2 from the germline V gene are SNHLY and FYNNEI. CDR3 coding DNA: TGTGCCAGCAGCCCCGACAGGGTCTCTGGGGCCAACGTCCTGACTTTC. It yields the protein CASSPDRVSGANVLTF.

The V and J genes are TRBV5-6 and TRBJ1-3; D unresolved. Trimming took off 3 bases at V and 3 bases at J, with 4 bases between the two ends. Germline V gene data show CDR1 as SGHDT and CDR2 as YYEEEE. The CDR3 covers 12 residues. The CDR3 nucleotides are TGTGCCAGCAGCTCGTTTGGAAACACCATATATTTT. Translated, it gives CASSSFGNTIYF.

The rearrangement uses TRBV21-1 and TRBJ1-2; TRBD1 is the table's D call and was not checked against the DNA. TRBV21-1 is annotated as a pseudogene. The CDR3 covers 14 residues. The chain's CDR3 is CAPPGAGGNYGYTF. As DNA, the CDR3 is TGTGCCCCCCCAGGCGCAGGGGGGAACTATGGCTACACCTTC.

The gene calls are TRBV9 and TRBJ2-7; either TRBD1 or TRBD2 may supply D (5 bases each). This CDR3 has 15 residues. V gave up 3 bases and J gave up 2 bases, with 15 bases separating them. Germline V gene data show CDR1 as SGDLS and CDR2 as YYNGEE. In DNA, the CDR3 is TGTGCCAGCAGCGCCACGGGACGGGGACCCTACGAGCAGTACTTC. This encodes CASSATGRGPYEQYF.

CDR3 bases: TGTGCCAGCAGCCAAGAAGAGGGTTCGTCCTACGAGCAGTACTTC. Its protein product is CASSQEEGSSYEQYF. The chain employs TRBV4-2 and TRBJ2-7; D possibly corresponds to TRBD2 (5 bases). Between the trimmed V and J ends, which lost 0 bases and 1 base, there was a span of 10 bases. The CDR3 extends over 15 amino acids. Per the germline V gene, CDR1 is LGHNA and CDR2 is YNFKEQ.

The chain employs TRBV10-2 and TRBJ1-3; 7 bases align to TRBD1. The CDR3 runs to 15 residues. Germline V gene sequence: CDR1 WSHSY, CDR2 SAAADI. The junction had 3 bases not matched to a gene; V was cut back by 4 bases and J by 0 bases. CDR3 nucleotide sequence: TGCGCCAGCAGTGTAGGGGGCAACTCTGGAAACACCATATATTTT. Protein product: CASSVGGNSGNTIYF.

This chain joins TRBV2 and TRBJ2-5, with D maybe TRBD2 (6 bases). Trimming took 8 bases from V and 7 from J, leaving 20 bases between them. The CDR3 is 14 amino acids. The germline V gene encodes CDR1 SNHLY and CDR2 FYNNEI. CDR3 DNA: TGTGCCAGCGCTTGGGACTTCTCAGTCTGGACCCAGTACTTC. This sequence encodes CASAWDFSVWTQYF.

CDR3 loop: CASSFGQGGGIQYF. The CDR3 nucleotides read TGTGCCAGCAGCTTCGGGCAGGGCGGAGGCATTCAGTACTTC. The rearrangement links TRBV13 to TRBJ2-4; D might be TRBD1 or TRBD2, each matching 5 bases. The V end lost 3 bases, the J end lost 9 bases, and 15 bases lay between the germline ends. The CDR3 totals 14 residues. Germline lookup yields CDR1 PRHDT and CDR2 FYEKMQ (reference sequence).

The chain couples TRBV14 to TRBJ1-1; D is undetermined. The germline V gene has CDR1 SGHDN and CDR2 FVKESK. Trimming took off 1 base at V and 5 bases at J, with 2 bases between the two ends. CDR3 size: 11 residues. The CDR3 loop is CASSQATEAFF. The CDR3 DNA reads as TGTGCCAGCAGCCAAGCTACTGAAGCTTTCTTT. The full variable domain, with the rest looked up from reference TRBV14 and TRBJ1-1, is EAGVTQFPSHSVIEKGQTVTLRCDPISGHDNLYWYRRVMGKEIKFLLHFVKESKQDESGMPNNRFLAERTGGTYSTLKVQPAELEDSGVYFCASSQATEAFFGQGTRLTVV.

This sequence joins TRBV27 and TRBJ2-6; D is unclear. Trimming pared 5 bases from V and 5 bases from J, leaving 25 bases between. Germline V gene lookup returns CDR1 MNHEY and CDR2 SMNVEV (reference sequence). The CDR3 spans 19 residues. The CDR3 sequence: CASSRHIPGYKSRANVLTF. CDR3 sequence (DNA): TGTGCCAGCAGTCGGCACATTCCTGGCTACAAAAGTCGGGCCAACGTCCTGACTTTC.

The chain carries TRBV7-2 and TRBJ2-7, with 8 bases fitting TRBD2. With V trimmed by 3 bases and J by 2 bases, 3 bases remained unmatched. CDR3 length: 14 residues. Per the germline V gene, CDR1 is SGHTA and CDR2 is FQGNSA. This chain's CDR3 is CASSFAGGTYEQYF. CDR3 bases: TGTGCCAGCAGCTTCGCGGGGGGAACCTACGAGCAGTACTTC.

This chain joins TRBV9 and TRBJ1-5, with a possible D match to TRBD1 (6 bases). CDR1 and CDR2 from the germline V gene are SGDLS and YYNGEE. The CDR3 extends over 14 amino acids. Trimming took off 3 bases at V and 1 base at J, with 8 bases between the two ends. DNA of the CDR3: TGTGCCAGCAGCGAGGGGGGGAGCAATCAGCCCCAGCATTTT. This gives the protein CASSEGGSNQPQHF.

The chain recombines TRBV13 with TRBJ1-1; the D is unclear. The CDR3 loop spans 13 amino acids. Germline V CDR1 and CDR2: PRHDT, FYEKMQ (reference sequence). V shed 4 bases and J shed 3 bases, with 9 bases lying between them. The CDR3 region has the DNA TGTGCCAGCAGCTCTCATGTGTACACTGAAGCTTTCTTT. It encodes CASSSHVYTEAFF.

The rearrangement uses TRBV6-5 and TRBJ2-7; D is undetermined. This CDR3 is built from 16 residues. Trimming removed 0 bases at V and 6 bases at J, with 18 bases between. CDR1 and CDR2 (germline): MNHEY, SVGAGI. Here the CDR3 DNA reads TGTGCCAGCAGTTACTCGAGCCCATCCAGGTGGTCCGAGCAGTACTTC. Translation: CASSYSSPSRWSEQYF.